This paragraph covers one TCR beta chain sequence. Its antigen remains unidentified. This entry belongs to a study of T cell responses to AZD1222 COVID-19 vaccine. Profiled with immunoSEQ multiplex PCR; TCRdb holds only in-frame clones, not every one. The data contain about 92,000 clones, under 90% of them singletons. The CDR3 loop spans 13 amino acids. Study-level findings and limits: Clonal diversity may have been underestimated, and the donors were mostly white British, with more females than males. None of the repertoires were sampled until the peak T cell response had passed.

This chain uses TRBV21-1 with TRBJ2-5; the D call in the table, TRBD2, was not verified against the DNA. TRBV21-1 is noted as a pseudogene. Sequenced material: peripheral blood, taken on day 0 of AZD1222 vaccination. This TCR was recovered from an adult in good health. CDR3 amino acids: CASSKVPRETQYF. The CDR3 DNA reads TGTGCCAGCAGCAAAGTTCCCCGGGAGACCCAGTACTTC.